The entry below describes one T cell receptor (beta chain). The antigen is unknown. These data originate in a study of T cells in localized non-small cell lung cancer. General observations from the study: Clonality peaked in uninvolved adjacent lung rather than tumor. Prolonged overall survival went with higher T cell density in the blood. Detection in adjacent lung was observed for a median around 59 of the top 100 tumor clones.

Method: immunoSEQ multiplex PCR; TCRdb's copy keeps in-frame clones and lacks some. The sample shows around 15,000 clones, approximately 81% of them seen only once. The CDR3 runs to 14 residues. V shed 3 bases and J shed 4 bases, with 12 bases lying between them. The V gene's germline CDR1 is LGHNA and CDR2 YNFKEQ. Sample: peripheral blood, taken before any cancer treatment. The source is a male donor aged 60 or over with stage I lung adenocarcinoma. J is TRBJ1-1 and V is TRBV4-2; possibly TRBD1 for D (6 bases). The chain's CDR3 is CASSHGGRGTEAFF. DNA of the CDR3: TGTGCCAGCAGCCACGGGGGGCGCGGCACTGAAGCTTTCTTT.